These 17 T cell receptor beta chains were all obtained from the same sample, sequenced in a study of T cells in Graves' hyperthyroidism and ophthalmopathy. Using RNA transcripts as the source, TCR beta CDR3 regions were amplified. HTBI primers were the set used in a first-round RT-PCR of the TCR CDR3. TCRdb fed the multiplex PCR reads into MiXCR, producing one record per CDR3 protein. Among fewer than 450,000 distinct CDR3 sequences listed, 15% were seen once. Sequenced material: blood. The source is a woman in her fifties or sixties with Graves' ophthalmopathy.

This clonotype has at least ten counts. The rearrangement links TRBV28 to TRBJ2-5; TRBD2 matches 15 bases. The CDR3 has 16 residues. Germline CDR1 and CDR2: MDHEN and SYDVKM. V was pared by 4 bases and J by 4 bases, with 4 bases of the junction left unmatched. The CDR3 protein is CASSSWTSGRVETQYF. The CDR3 DNA reads as TGTGCCAGCAGTTCATGGACTAGCGGGAGGGTAGAGACCCAGTACTTC.

On this clonotype: Sequence at one end of the junction differs from germline and may be a read error. The chain employs TRBV30 and TRBJ2-7; 11 bases map to TRBD2. Germline V CDR1 and CDR2: GTSNPN, SVGIG (reference sequence). This CDR3 comprises 13 residues. This CDR3 reads CAWRLAGGYGQYF. In nucleotides, the CDR3 is TGTGCCTGGAGGCTAGCGGGAGGCTACGGGCAGTACTTC.

The genes are TRBV25-1 and TRBJ2-2, with a weak D call TRBD2 (5 bases). CDR1 is MGHDK and CDR2 is SYGVNS in the germline V gene. The CDR3 contains 15 residues. V was shortened by 6 bases and J by 0 bases, with 11 bases between the two germline ends. The CDR3 loop reads CASRGQAANTGELFF. CDR3 DNA: TGTGCCAGCAGAGGTCAAGCGGCGAACACCGGGGAGCTGTTTTTT.

This clonotype came up many times. The chain is built from TRBV18 and TRBJ2-1; D is ambiguous. V lost 5 bases, J lost 10 bases, and 9 bases lay in between. The CDR3 covers 11 residues. The germline CDR1 and CDR2 sequences are KGHSH and LQKENI. The CDR3 DNA sequence: TGTGCCAGCTCATCTCTTGACGAGCAGTTCTTC. Its protein is CASSSLDEQFF.

At least ten counts were recorded for this clonotype. The DNA of the CDR3 is TGTGCCAGCAGCTGGCCCGGGACAGGCCTCAATGAGCAGTTCTTC. Protein product: CASSWPGTGLNEQFF. The rearrangement uses TRBV7-8 and TRBJ2-1, with 8 bases lining up with TRBD1. Germline-derived CDR1 and CDR2 are SGHVS and FQNEAQ. Unmatched junction bases numbered 8, after V lost 4 bases and J lost 6 bases. CDR3 length: 15 amino acids.

This clonotype was counted only a few times. An end of the junction differs from the germline gene, which may be a read error. CDR3 DNA: TGTGCCGGCAGCGTAGCAGGACAGCGATCGGGCGAGCAGTACTTC. Translation: CAGSVAGQRSGEQYF. The chain employs TRBV9 and TRBJ2-7; a weak D match, TRBD1 (6 bases). CDR1 is SGDLS and CDR2 is YYNGEE in the germline V gene. This CDR3 contains 15 residues.

Ten or more counts support this clonotype. The chain combines TRBV5-5 with TRBJ2-5; D gene uncertain. Germline CDR1 reads SGHKS; CDR2 reads YYEKEE (reference sequence). Trimming shortened V by 6 bases and J by 0 bases, and 12 bases separated the two germline ends. The CDR3 sequence is 14 residues long. CDR3 coding DNA: TGTGCCAGCATTCAGTTCCAGTACCAAGAGACCCAGTACTTC. It translates to CASIQFQYQETQYF.

V usage is TRBV6-2 or TRBV6-3 and J usage is TRBJ2-3; weak D call: TRBD2 (5 bases). V was cut by 5 bases and J by 0 bases, with 18 bases left in between. CDR1 and CDR2 from the germline V gene are MNHEY and SVGEGT. The CDR3 contains 17 residues. The CDR3 here is CASSLRISATSTDTQYF. CDR3 nucleotides: TGTGCCAGCAGTCTCAGGATTAGCGCGACTAGCACAGATACGCAGTATTTT.

Remarks on this clonotype: A much larger clone differs from this one at a single base, so this may be a read error. V usage is TRBV28 and J usage is TRBJ1-5, with a tentative D call TRBD1 (5 bases). This CDR3 is 13 amino acids long. Germline V gives CDR1 MDHEN, CDR2 SYDVKM. The ends were cut back, 7 bases at V and 3 bases at J, with 10 bases in the middle. The CDR3 spells CASTGGDNQPQHF. For the CDR3, the DNA is TGTGCCAGCACGGGGGGGGACAATCAGCCCCAGCATTTT.

This clonotype was seen repeatedly, ten times or more. DNA of the CDR3: TGCAGTGCTAGACAAGACGGGACAGGGGGAGGTCAGCCCCAGCATTTT. Protein product: CSARQDGTGGGQPQHF. The V gene is TRBV20-1, the J gene TRBJ1-5, with 11 nucleotides matching TRBD1. Germline CDR1 and CDR2: DFQATT and SNEGSKA (reference sequence). This CDR3 has 16 residues. V shed 2 bases and J 6 bases; nucleotides not matched to a gene: 9.

The genes are TRBV5-1 and TRBJ2-6; unclear D gene. V dropped 4 bases and J dropped 4 bases, with 9 bases sitting between them. CDR1 is SGHRS, CDR2 YFSETQ, per germline. The CDR3 is made up of 14 amino acids. Here the CDR3 reads CASSVAAGANVLTF. CDR3 sequence (DNA): TGCGCCAGCAGCGTAGCAGCGGGGGCCAACGTCCTGACTTTC. The complete variable domain, with remaining parts taken from reference TRBV5-1 and TRBJ2-6, reads KAGVTQTPRYLIKTRGQQVTLSCSPISGHRSVSWYQQTPGQGLQFLFEYFSETQRNKGNFPGRFSGRQFSNSRSEMNVSTLELGDSALYLCASSVAAGANVLTFGAGSRLTVL.

This clonotype was observed at least ten times. The chain has TRBV28 and TRBJ1-6; 8 nucleotides line up with TRBD1. This CDR3 has 14 residues. Trimming cost V 6 bases and J 10 bases; bases outside gene matches: 8. Per the germline V gene, CDR1 is MDHEN and CDR2 is SYDVKM. CDR3 amino acids: CASRTRQGRSPLHF. The DNA of the CDR3 is TGTGCCAGCAGGACCCGACAGGGGAGATCACCCCTCCACTTT.

This clonotype was recorded many times. This chain connects TRBV5-1 to TRBJ2-1, with 11 positions matching TRBD2. CDR3 length: 15 amino acids. Per the germline V gene, CDR1 is SGHRS and CDR2 is YFSETQ. Unmatched junction bases numbered 2, after V lost 2 bases and J lost 4 bases. The CDR3 DNA sequence: TGCGCCAGCAGCTTAGGGACTAGCGGATACAATGAGCAGTTCTTC. The encoded protein is CASSLGTSGYNEQFF.

This clonotype was seen repeatedly, ten times or more. V gene TRBV29-1 combines with J gene TRBJ2-2; D is undetermined. The CDR3 is 12 amino acids. CDR1 and CDR2 (germline): SQVTM, ANQGSEA. V lost 4 bases to trimming and J lost 7 bases, with 10 bases between them. Written as DNA, the CDR3 is TGCAGCGTTGTTCCCCCGGGCGGGGAGCTGTTTTTT. Protein: CSVVPPGGELFF.

This clonotype was observed a handful of times. The rearrangement links TRBV7-3 to TRBJ2-7; 7 bases align to TRBD1. CDR3 length: 13 residues. Germline CDR1 is SGHTA and CDR2 is FQGTGA. V lost 0 bases and J lost 6; bases outside the gene matches: 2. CDR3 DNA sequence: TGTGCCAGCAGCTTAACGACAGGGCTCGAGCAGTACTTC. It encodes CASSLTTGLEQYF.

This clonotype has a count of ten or more. V gene TRBV28 combines with J gene TRBJ2-3, with 7 bases identical to TRBD2. There are 15 residues in the CDR3. Per the germline V gene, CDR1 is MDHEN and CDR2 is SYDVKM. V lost 7 bases to trimming and J lost 2 bases; unmatched junction nucleotides: 9. The CDR3 sequence: CASIPSGRATDTQYF. In nucleotides, the CDR3 is TGTGCCAGCATCCCTAGCGGAAGAGCCACAGATACGCAGTATTTT.

This clonotype was seen a handful of times. The chain employs TRBV7-8 and TRBJ2-1, with TRBD1 as a possible D gene (6 bases). Trimming took 6 bases from V and 2 from J, leaving 14 bases between them. CDR1 and CDR2 (germline): SGHVS, FQNEAQ. The CDR3 has 15 amino acids. Here the CDR3 DNA reads TGTGCCAGCAGAGAGAACAGGGAAACCTACAATGAGCAGTTCTTC. This codes for CASRENRETYNEQFF.